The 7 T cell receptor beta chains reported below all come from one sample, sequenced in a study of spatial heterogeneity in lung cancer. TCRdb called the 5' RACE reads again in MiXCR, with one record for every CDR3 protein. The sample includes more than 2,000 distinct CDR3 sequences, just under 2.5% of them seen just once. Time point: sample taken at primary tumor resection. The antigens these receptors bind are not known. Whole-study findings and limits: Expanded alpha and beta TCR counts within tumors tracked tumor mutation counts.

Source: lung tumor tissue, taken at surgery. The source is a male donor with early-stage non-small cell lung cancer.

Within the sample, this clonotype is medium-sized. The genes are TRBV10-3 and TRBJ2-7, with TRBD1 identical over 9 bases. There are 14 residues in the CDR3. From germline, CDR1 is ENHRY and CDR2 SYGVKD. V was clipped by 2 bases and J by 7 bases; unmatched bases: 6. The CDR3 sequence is CAISENRGLDEQYF. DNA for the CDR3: TGTGCCATCAGTGAGAACAGGGGGCTGGATGAGCAGTACTTC.

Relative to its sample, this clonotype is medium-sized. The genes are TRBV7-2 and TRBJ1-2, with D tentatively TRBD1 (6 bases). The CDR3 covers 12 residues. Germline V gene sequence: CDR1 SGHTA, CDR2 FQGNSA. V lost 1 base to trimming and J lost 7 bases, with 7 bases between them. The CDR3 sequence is CASSLGGPGYTF. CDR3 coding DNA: TGTGCCAGCAGCTTAGGGGGGCCTGGCTACACCTTC.

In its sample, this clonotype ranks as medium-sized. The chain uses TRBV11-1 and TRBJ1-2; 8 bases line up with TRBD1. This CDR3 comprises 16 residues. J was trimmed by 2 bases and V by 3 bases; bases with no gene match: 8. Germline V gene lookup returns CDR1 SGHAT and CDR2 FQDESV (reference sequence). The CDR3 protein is CASSFRGTGGNYGYTF. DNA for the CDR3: TGTGCCAGCAGCTTCCGCGGGACAGGCGGAAACTATGGCTACACCTTC.

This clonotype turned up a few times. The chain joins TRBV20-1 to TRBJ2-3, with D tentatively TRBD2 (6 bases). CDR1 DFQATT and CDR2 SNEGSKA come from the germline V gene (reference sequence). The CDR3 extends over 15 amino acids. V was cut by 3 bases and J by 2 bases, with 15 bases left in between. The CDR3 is CSASTSSVHTDTQYF. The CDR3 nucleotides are TGCAGTGCTAGTACCTCTAGCGTCCACACAGATACGCAGTATTTT.

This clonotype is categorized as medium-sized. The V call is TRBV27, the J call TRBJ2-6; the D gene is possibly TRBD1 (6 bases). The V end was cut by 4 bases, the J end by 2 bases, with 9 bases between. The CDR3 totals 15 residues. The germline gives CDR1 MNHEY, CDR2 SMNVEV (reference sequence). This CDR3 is CASSSSGAGANVLTF. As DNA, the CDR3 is TGTGCCAGCAGTTCGTCAGGGGCTGGGGCCAACGTCCTGACTTTC.

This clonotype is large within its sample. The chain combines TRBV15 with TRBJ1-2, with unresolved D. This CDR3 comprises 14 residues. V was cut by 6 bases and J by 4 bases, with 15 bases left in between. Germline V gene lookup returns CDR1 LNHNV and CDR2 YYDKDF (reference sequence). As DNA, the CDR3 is TGTGCCACCAGGGATTTGCGGCAGAGCTATGGCTACACCTTC. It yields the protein CATRDLRQSYGYTF.

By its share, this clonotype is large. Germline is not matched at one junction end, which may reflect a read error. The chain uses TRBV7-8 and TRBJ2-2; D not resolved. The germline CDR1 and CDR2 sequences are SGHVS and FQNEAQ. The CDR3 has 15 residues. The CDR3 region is CASSLVETKTGELFF. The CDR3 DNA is TGTGCCAGCAGCTTAGTAGAGACGAAAACCGGGGAGCTGTTTTTT.